Below are 24 T cell receptor beta chains sequenced from a single sample in a study of response to subunit inactivated influenza vaccine. A single record per CDR3 protein comes from TCRdb applying MiXCR to the RT-PCR reads. The sample holds roughly 700,000 distinct CDR3 sequences, roughly 13% seen once. Here the sequenced sample was PBMCs from blood, taken 14 to 15 days before vaccination. Receptors originate from a man aged 45-65 years who received an inactivated influenza vaccine.

In this sample, this clonotype turned up a few times. The rearrangement joins TRBV28 to TRBJ2-7, with 7 bases lining up with TRBD1. This CDR3 spans 17 amino acids. CDR1 is MDHEN, CDR2 SYDVKM, per germline. The junction had 11 bases not matched to a gene; V was cut back by 3 bases and J by 0 bases. CDR3 DNA: TGTGCCAGCAGTTTCCCCCGGAAAGGGGACAGCTCCTACGAGCAGTACTTC. Translation gives CASSFPRKGDSSYEQYF.

J is TRBJ2-2 and V is TRBV20-1; TRBD2 is a possible D gene (6 bases). Trimming took 1 base from V and 1 from J, leaving 13 bases between them. The CDR3 has 16 residues. Looked up from germline, CDR1 is DFQATT and CDR2 is SNEGSKA (reference sequence). CDR3 loop: CSARVGGALNTGELFF. CDR3 DNA sequence: TGCAGTGCTAGAGTTGGAGGGGCCCTGAACACCGGGGAGCTGTTTTTT.

As concerns this clonotype: An end of the junction differs from the germline gene, which may be a read error. The chain joins TRBV7-2 to TRBJ2-7; 8 positions agree with TRBD1. Germline V gene sequence: CDR1 SGHTA, CDR2 FQGNSA. This CDR3 comprises 12 residues. In DNA, the CDR3 is TGTGCCAGCAGCGGTCGGGACAGGCTGGTTCACTTC. Protein: CASSGRDRLVHF.

V and J are TRBV20-1 and TRBJ1-6, with 8 nucleotides matching TRBD1. The CDR3 runs 15 residues. With 0 bases clipped from V and 8 bases from J, the junction kept 6 bases outside the gene matches. The germline V gene has CDR1 DFQATT and CDR2 SNEGSKA (reference sequence). DNA for the CDR3: TGCAGTGCTAGAGAAACCGGGACAGGAGATTCACCCCTCCACTTT. Protein product: CSARETGTGDSPLHF.

This clonotype was seen only a few times. This chain links TRBV10-3 with TRBJ2-1; D gene ambiguous. Germline V CDR1 and CDR2: ENHRY, SYGVKD. The CDR3 spans 13 residues. Trimming cost V 2 bases and J 7 bases, with 9 bases left between them. CDR3 region: CAISEDRANEQFF. The CDR3 DNA reads TGTGCCATCAGTGAGGACCGAGCAAATGAGCAGTTCTTC.

This clonotype was counted between two and nine times. The rearrangement uses TRBV11-2 and TRBJ2-2; 8 bases fit TRBD1. Germline loops: CDR1 SGHAT, CDR2 FQNNGV. The CDR3 totals 16 residues. The junction had 10 bases not matched to a gene; V was cut back by 5 bases and J by 5 bases. Here the CDR3 reads CASSPTQGARTGELFF. The CDR3 DNA sequence: TGTGCCAGCAGCCCAACGCAGGGGGCGAGGACCGGGGAGCTGTTTTTT.

The rearrangement uses TRBV20-1 and TRBJ2-5; 8 nucleotides align to TRBD1. Trimming at V came to 0 bases and at J to 5 bases, leaving 8 bases not matched to a gene. CDR3 size: 15 residues. The germline CDR1 and CDR2 sequences are DFQATT and SNEGSKA (reference sequence). The CDR3 DNA is TGCAGTGCTAGAGATCCAGGGGGCGCCGGGGAGACCCAGTACTTC. As protein: CSARDPGGAGETQYF.

This clonotype has a count of ten or more. The rearrangement joins TRBV7-9 to TRBJ2-7, with D unclear. V was cut by 2 bases and J by 3 bases, with 8 bases left in between. Looked up from germline, CDR1 is SEHNR and CDR2 is FQNEAQ (reference sequence). There are 13 residues in the CDR3. The CDR3 region is CASSLIENYEQYF. For the CDR3, the DNA is TGTGCCAGCAGCTTAATAGAAAACTACGAGCAGTACTTC.

The rearrangement links TRBV29-1 to TRBJ2-5, with D uncertain. Germline V gene sequence: CDR1 SQVTM, CDR2 ANQGSEA. This CDR3 spans 12 amino acids. Trimming took 2 bases from V and 5 from J, leaving 9 bases between them. DNA of the CDR3: TGCAGCGTTGAAAAAACGCGGGAGACCCAGTACTTC. This encodes CSVEKTRETQYF. The full variable domain, completed using reference TRBV29-1 and TRBJ2-5, is SAVISQKPSRDICQRGTSLTIQCQVDSQVTMMFWYRQQPGQSLTLIATANQGSEATYESGFVIDKFPISRPNLTFSTLTVSNMSPEDSSIYLCSVEKTRETQYFGPGTRLLVL.

There are many counts of this clonotype. This chain joins TRBV5-1 and TRBJ2-2; the D gene could be TRBD1 or TRBD2 (5 bases each). Trimming took 1 base from V and 7 from J, leaving 14 bases between them. Germline V gene sequence: CDR1 SGHRS, CDR2 YFSETQ. The CDR3 is 15 amino acids. Here the CDR3 DNA reads TGCGCCAGCAGCTTGAATCTAGCAGACAGCGGGGAGCTGTTTTTT. It encodes CASSLNLADSGELFF.

This clonotype was recorded at least ten times. This chain links TRBV29-1 with TRBJ1-1; a weak D match, TRBD1 (6 bases). This CDR3 spans 12 amino acids. Looked up from germline, CDR1 is SQVTM and CDR2 is ANQGSEA. Trimming pared 3 bases from V and 10 bases from J, leaving 15 bases between. The CDR3 loop reads CSVDPGVKRAFF. As DNA, the CDR3 is TGCAGCGTTGATCCAGGGGTAAAGAGAGCTTTCTTT.

The chain recombines TRBV6-1 with TRBJ1-1; D is unresolved. CDR1 MNHNS and CDR2 SASEGT come from the germline V gene. Trimming took 6 bases from V and 5 from J, leaving 16 bases between them. The CDR3 spans 14 residues. CDR3 sequence reads: CASSSGGEGTEAFF. The DNA of the CDR3 is TGTGCCAGCAGCTCCGGCGGGGAAGGGACTGAAGCTTTCTTT.

This chain uses TRBV28 with TRBJ1-5; D is unresolved. Trimming pared 2 bases from V and 5 bases from J, leaving 4 bases between. CDR1 is MDHEN and CDR2 is SYDVKM in the germline V gene. The CDR3 consists of 12 residues. CDR3 in DNA: TGTGCCAGCAGTTTAAACCATCAGCCCCAGCATTTT. This translates into CASSLNHQPQHF.

The gene calls are TRBV4-3 and TRBJ2-2; D is unresolved. Germline V gene data show CDR1 as LGHNA and CDR2 as YSLEER. V shed 0 bases and J shed 8 bases, with 10 bases lying between them. This CDR3 contains 14 residues. CDR3: CASSQEWEGGELFF. CDR3 DNA: TGCGCCAGCAGCCAAGAGTGGGAAGGTGGGGAGCTGTTTTTT.

The gene calls are TRBV27 and TRBJ2-7; D gene ambiguous. V gave up 3 bases and J gave up 2 bases, with 11 bases separating them. CDR3 length equals 14 residues. Germline assignment: CDR1 MNHEY and CDR2 SMNVEV (reference sequence). The CDR3 DNA reads as TGTGCCAGCAGTTTTAGGGCCGGGCCCTACGAGCAGTACTTC. It is translated as CASSFRAGPYEQYF.

This clonotype was seen only a few times. The V and J genes are TRBV6-1 and TRBJ1-5, with TRBD1 matching 10 bases. V lost 5 bases and J lost 6; bases outside the gene matches: 4. This CDR3 has 14 amino acids. Per the germline V gene, CDR1 is MNHNS and CDR2 is SASEGT. The CDR3 DNA reads TGTGCCAGCAGTCCGACAGGGGGCCCTCAGCCCCAGCATTTT. Its protein product is CASSPTGGPQPQHF.

This clonotype appeared a few times. The chain is built from TRBV4-1 and TRBJ1-4, with D possibly being TRBD1 (6 bases). Germline V gene sequence: CDR1 MGHRA, CDR2 YSYEKL. Between the trimmed V and J ends, which lost 0 bases and 8 bases, there was a span of 19 bases. The length of the CDR3 is 17 residues. CDR3 sequence: CASSQERGLGKKEKLFF. The CDR3 DNA follows: TGCGCCAGCAGCCAAGAACGGGGGCTGGGGAAAAAGGAAAAACTGTTTTTT.

The chain links TRBV12-3 or TRBV12-4 to TRBJ2-7, with a tentative D call TRBD2 (6 bases). V lost 4 bases and J 0 bases, leaving 10 bases between the germline ends. This CDR3 comprises 14 residues. The CDR3 spells CASSSGEFSYEQYF. Written as DNA, the CDR3 is TGTGCCAGCAGTTCGGGAGAGTTCTCCTACGAGCAGTACTTC.

This clonotype has only a few counts. This chain uses TRBV6-2 or TRBV6-3 with TRBJ2-1; tentatively, D is TRBD1 (6 bases). In germline, CDR1 is MNHEY, CDR2 SVGEGT. V lost 1 base, J lost 8 bases, and 9 bases lay in between. CDR3 size: 13 residues. The CDR3 reads CASSYYRVHEQFF. For the CDR3, the DNA is TGTGCCAGCAGTTACTACAGGGTTCATGAGCAGTTCTTC.

The chain is built from TRBV6-2 or TRBV6-3 and TRBJ2-5; 14 nucleotides agree with TRBD2. Losses at the gene ends were 0 bases for V and 1 base for J; bases not matched to a gene: 13. CDR1 and CDR2 from the germline V gene are MNHEY and SVGEGT. The CDR3 has 21 residues. This CDR3 is CASSYSLQWGLAGASQETQYF. The CDR3, as DNA: TGTGCCAGCAGTTACTCGCTGCAATGGGGACTAGCGGGGGCTAGCCAAGAGACCCAGTACTTC.

The chain has TRBV12-3 or TRBV12-4 and TRBJ1-1; no reliable D call. Trimming shortened V by 1 base and J by 7 bases, and 13 bases separated the two germline ends. The CDR3 consists of 14 residues. CDR3 region: CASSLVEPYHEAFF. The CDR3 nucleotides are TGTGCCAGCAGTTTAGTAGAGCCCTACCATGAAGCTTTCTTT.

This clonotype showed up many times. This sequence joins TRBV7-2 and TRBJ1-2; D not resolved. Trimming stripped 1 base from V and 2 bases from J, with 17 bases between. The CDR3 loop spans 17 amino acids. Germline CDR1 is SGHTA and CDR2 is FQGNSA. The CDR3 coding sequence is TGTGCCAGCAGCTTAGGTTGGTCGGGAGTCGCGAACTATGGCTACACCTTC. Protein product: CASSLGWSGVANYGYTF.

This clonotype was found a few times. In DNA form, the CDR3 reads TGTGCCAGCAGCCAAGATCTAGCACAGGGGGCAGGCGAGCAGTACTTC. Protein sequence: CASSQDLAQGAGEQYF. V usage is TRBV4-2 and J usage is TRBJ2-7, with 9 bases lining up with TRBD1. The J segment lost 6 bases and the V segment lost 0 bases, leaving 9 bases of the junction unmatched. Germline-derived CDR1 and CDR2 are LGHNA and YNFKEQ. This CDR3 contains 16 residues.

Only a few counts were recorded for this clonotype. This chain connects TRBV5-1 to TRBJ2-3; maybe TRBD1 (5 bases). This CDR3 region has 15 residues. The V and J ends lost 3 bases and 4 bases respectively, with 15 bases between them. Germline V gene sequence: CDR1 SGHRS, CDR2 YFSETQ. The CDR3 DNA sequence: TGCGCCAGCAGCTGGAGAAAGGGGATGGCAGATACGCAGTATTTT. This sequence encodes CASSWRKGMADTQYF.